This is a list of T cell receptor beta chains from one sample in a study of blood T cell repertoires in COVID-19. Repertoires were generated with immunoSEQ multiplex PCR, while TCRdb's copy carries only in-frame clones and drops some. This sample has about 57,000 clones, with around three quarters found just once. The specimen sequenced was peripheral blood. These receptors originate from a man between 60 and 70 years old with acute or convalescent COVID-19. CDR3s include the opening cysteine and the closing phenylalanine or tryptophan. The D gene is left open where the match is weak. Rows may omit the clone size; those that give it use once, few, many or a size class.

cdr3_length: 14; clone_size: NA; v_call: TRBV20-1; d_call: TRBD2; j_call: TRBJ2-7; cdr3_aa: CSASRGAGAYEQYF; cdr3_nt: TGCAGTGCTAGTAGAGGAGCGGGAGCGTACGAGCAGTACTTC
cdr3_length: 17; clone_size: NA; v_call: TRBV28; d_call: TRBD1; j_call: TRBJ2-7; cdr3_aa: CASSFPFSGTGINEQYF; cdr3_nt: TGTGCCAGCAGTTTTCCCTTCTCCGGGACAGGGATAAACGAGCAGTACTTC
cdr3_length: 13; clone_size: NA; v_call: TRBV19; d_call: TRBD1; j_call: TRBJ1-5; cdr3_aa: CASSGDSTQPQHF; cdr3_nt: TGTGCCAGTAGCGGGGACAGTACGCAGCCCCAGCATTTT
cdr3_length: 13; clone_size: few; v_call: TRBV29-1; d_call: NA; j_call: TRBJ1-5; cdr3_aa: CSVGYWAGQPQHF; cdr3_nt: TGCAGCGTTGGGTATTGGGCCGGTCAGCCCCAGCATTTT
cdr3_length: 14; clone_size: NA; v_call: TRBV6-1; d_call: NA; j_call: TRBJ1-2; cdr3_aa: CASSSGVLGYGYTF; cdr3_nt: TGTGCCAGCAGTTCGGGGGTCCTAGGCTATGGCTACACCTTC
cdr3_length: 13; clone_size: NA; v_call: TRBV27; d_call: NA; j_call: TRBJ1-2; cdr3_aa: CASSLTANYGYTF; cdr3_nt: TGTGCCAGCAGTTTAACAGCTAACTATGGCTACACCTTC
cdr3_length: 15; clone_size: few; v_call: TRBV9; d_call: NA; j_call: TRBJ1-2; cdr3_aa: CASSVESGGSYGYTF; cdr3_nt: TGTGCCAGCAGCGTAGAGAGCGGGGGCAGCTATGGCTACACCTTC
cdr3_length: 13; clone_size: NA; v_call: TRBV15; d_call: NA; j_call: TRBJ1-6; cdr3_aa: CATSGAGNSPLHF; cdr3_nt: TGTGCCACCAGCGGCGCCGGGAACTCACCCCTCCACTTT
cdr3_length: 15; clone_size: NA; v_call: TRBV2; d_call: NA; j_call: TRBJ2-7; cdr3_aa: CASSEGWRGGYEQYF; cdr3_nt: TGTGCCAGCAGTGAGGGATGGAGGGGGGGCTACGAGCAGTACTTC
cdr3_length: 16; clone_size: NA; v_call: TRBV6-5; d_call: NA; j_call: TRBJ1-1; cdr3_aa: CASSYSVRGTSTEAFF; cdr3_nt: TGTGCCAGCAGTTACTCGGTGCGGGGAACGAGCACTGAAGCTTTCTTT
cdr3_length: 16; clone_size: NA; v_call: TRBV7-2; d_call: TRBD2; j_call: TRBJ2-2; cdr3_aa: CASSPQTSGGTGELFF; cdr3_nt: TGTGCCAGCAGCCCCCAGACTAGCGGGGGTACCGGGGAGCTGTTTTTT
cdr3_length: 13; clone_size: NA; v_call: TRBV2; d_call: NA; j_call: TRBJ2-7; cdr3_aa: CASSGGRGYEQYF; cdr3_nt: TGTGCCAGCAGTGGGGGCAGGGGATACGAGCAGTACTTC
cdr3_length: 15; clone_size: NA; v_call: TRBV19; d_call: TRBD2; j_call: TRBJ2-7; cdr3_aa: CASSIEAGGLGEQYF; cdr3_nt: TGTGCCAGTAGTATAGAAGCGGGAGGTCTCGGCGAGCAGTACTTC
cdr3_length: 20; clone_size: NA; v_call: TRBV2; d_call: NA; j_call: TRBJ2-4; cdr3_aa: CASSGLLTGITVLAKNIQYF; cdr3_nt: TGTGCCAGCAGTGGACTGTTGACTGGAATAACTGTCCTAGCCAAAAACATTCAGTACTTC
cdr3_length: 13; clone_size: NA; v_call: TRBV7-2; d_call: TRBD2; j_call: TRBJ2-7; cdr3_aa: CASSPGTSVEQYF; cdr3_nt: TGTGCCAGCAGCCCTGGGACTAGCGTCGAGCAGTACTTC
cdr3_length: 13; clone_size: NA; v_call: TRBV2; d_call: NA; j_call: TRBJ1-1; cdr3_aa: CASSVDSDTEAFF; cdr3_nt: TGTGCCAGCAGCGTGGACAGCGACACTGAAGCTTTCTTT
cdr3_length: 15; clone_size: NA; v_call: TRBV5-1; d_call: TRBD2; j_call: TRBJ2-7; cdr3_aa: CASSEIAGVLGEQYF; cdr3_nt: TGCGCCAGCAGCGAGATAGCGGGAGTTTTGGGCGAGCAGTACTTC
cdr3_length: 17; clone_size: once; v_call: TRBV6-4; d_call: NA; j_call: TRBJ2-7; cdr3_aa: CASSDSASGRSSYEQYF; cdr3_nt: TGTGCCAGCAGTGACTCCGCTTCCGGTCGGAGCTCCTACGAGCAGTACTTC
cdr3_length: 15; clone_size: NA; v_call: TRBV18; d_call: NA; j_call: TRBJ1-2; cdr3_aa: CASSPARDTSYGYTF; cdr3_nt: TGTGCCAGCTCACCCGCCCGGGACACGAGCTATGGCTACACCTTC
cdr3_length: 13; clone_size: NA; v_call: TRBV9; d_call: NA; j_call: TRBJ2-5; cdr3_aa: CASSLPLEETQYF; cdr3_nt: TGTGCCAGCAGCCTCCCACTGGAAGAGACCCAGTACTTC
cdr3_length: 13; clone_size: NA; v_call: TRBV5-1; d_call: NA; j_call: TRBJ2-2; cdr3_aa: CASSPGQRGELFF; cdr3_nt: TGCGCCAGCAGCCCAGGACAGCGCGGGGAGCTGTTTTTT
cdr3_length: 12; clone_size: few; v_call: TRBV2; d_call: NA; j_call: TRBJ2-7; cdr3_aa: CASSQTGYEQYF; cdr3_nt: TGTGCCAGCAGTCAGACTGGCTACGAGCAGTACTTC
cdr3_length: 15; clone_size: NA; v_call: TRBV7-2; d_call: TRBD1; j_call: TRBJ1-3; cdr3_aa: CASSWWTGGKDTIYF; cdr3_nt: TGTGCCAGCAGCTGGTGGACAGGGGGCAAGGACACCATATATTTT